These T cell receptor beta chains were read from a single sample in a study of blood T cell repertoires in COVID-19. Clones were sequenced by immunoSEQ multiplex PCR, and TCRdb holds only the in-frame ones, with some missing. The table records about 250,000 clones, 70% to 85% of them present only once. The sample taken for sequencing was peripheral blood. Receptors originate from a woman older than 75 with acute or convalescent COVID-19. CDR3s include the opening cysteine and the closing phenylalanine or tryptophan. A D gene is named only where the DNA matches it firmly. Part of the rows lack a size; the others show once, few, many or a class for expanded clones.

V: TRBV5-4; size: .; J: TRBJ2-7; D: .; CDR3: CASNSGGQSSYEQYF; DNA: TGTGCCAGTAACTCCGGTGGACAGAGCTCCTACGAGCAGTACTTC
V: TRBV19; size: .; J: TRBJ1-6; D: .; CDR3: CASTSGGGRNSPLHF; DNA: TGTGCCAGTACCTCGGGGGGGGGCCGAAATTCACCCCTCCACTTT
V: TRBV19; size: .; J: TRBJ1-2; D: .; CDR3: CASRTNYGYTF; DNA: TGTGCCAGTAGGACAAACTATGGCTACACCTTC
V: TRBV19; size: .; J: TRBJ2-2; D: .; CDR3: CASSIVSTGNTGELFF; DNA: TGTGCCAGTAGTATAGTTTCGACAGGGAACACCGGGGAGCTGTTTTTT
V: TRBV10-3; size: .; J: TRBJ1-2; D: TRBD1; CDR3: CAISGTGGRYTF; DNA: TGTGCCATCAGTGGGACAGGGGGCCGCTACACCTTC
V: TRBV5-6; size: once; J: TRBJ1-2; D: .; CDR3: CASSLMGRGLIDYGYTF; DNA: TGTGCCAGCAGCTTAATGGGCAGGGGTCTTATCGACTATGGCTACACCTTC
V: TRBV13; size: .; J: TRBJ2-3; D: TRBD2; CDR3: CASSLRSSGPDTQYF; DNA: TGTGCCAGCAGCTTAAGGTCTAGCGGGCCAGATACGCAGTATTTT
V: TRBV6-6; size: .; J: TRBJ1-6; D: .; CDR3: CASRDNPSPLHF; DNA: TGTGCCAGCAGGGACAATCCTTCACCCCTCCACTTT
V: TRBV5-1; size: .; J: TRBJ2-1; D: TRBD2; CDR3: CASSTSGGANEQFF; DNA: TGCGCCAGCTCCACTAGCGGGGGGGCCAATGAGCAGTTCTTC
V: TRBV5-1; size: .; J: TRBJ1-6; D: TRBD1; CDR3: CASSFYPQGNSPLHF; DNA: TGCGCCAGCAGCTTCTACCCACAGGGGAATTCACCCCTCCACTTT
V: TRBV12-2; size: .; J: TRBJ2-2; D: .; CDR3: CASRPTGGGPQLNTGELFF; DNA: TGTGCAAGTCGCCCCACGGGGGGGGGTCCCCAATTAAACACCGGGGAGCTGTTTTTT
V: TRBV19; size: .; J: TRBJ2-1; D: TRBD2; CDR3: CASSRGLAGAYNEQFF; DNA: TGTGCCAGTAGTAGGGGACTAGCGGGAGCCTACAATGAGCAGTTCTTC
V: TRBV2; size: .; J: TRBJ1-3; D: TRBD1; CDR3: CASSAVGQGPSGNTIYF; DNA: TGTGCCAGCAGTGCGGTGGGACAGGGTCCCTCTGGAAACACCATATATTTT
V: TRBV5-1; size: .; J: TRBJ2-7; D: .; CDR3: CASSFRTDPNEQYF; DNA: TGCGCCAGCAGCTTCAGGACAGACCCTAACGAGCAGTACTTC
V: TRBV4-3; size: .; J: TRBJ1-2; D: .; CDR3: CASSQLTVPYGYTF; DNA: TGCGCCAGCAGCCAGTTGACAGTACCCTATGGCTACACCTTC
V: TRBV6-5; size: few; J: TRBJ1-6; D: TRBD1; CDR3: CASSRTGGLSPLHF; DNA: TGTGCCAGCAGTAGGACAGGGGGATTGTCACCCCTCCACTTT
V: TRBV6-1; size: once; J: TRBJ2-7; D: TRBD2; CDR3: CASSDRVAGGGEQYF; DNA: TGTGCCAGCAGTGATCGGGTAGCGGGAGGTGGCGAGCAGTACTTC
V: TRBV15; size: .; J: TRBJ1-4; D: .; CDR3: CATSTVNEKLFF; DNA: TGTGCCACCAGCACCGTGAATGAAAAACTGTTTTTT
V: TRBV5-6; size: .; J: TRBJ2-2; D: .; CDR3: CASRAGQTNTGELFF; DNA: TGTGCCAGCAGGGCGGGACAGACCAACACCGGGGAGCTGTTTTTT
V: TRBV29-1; size: many; J: TRBJ2-7; D: .; CDR3: CSVIQGSGYEQYF; DNA: TGCAGCGTTATACAGGGATCGGGGTACGAGCAGTACTTC
V: TRBV7-2; size: .; J: TRBJ2-3; D: TRBD2; CDR3: CASSFQAGEADTQYF; DNA: TGTGCCAGCAGCTTCCAGGCGGGAGAGGCAGATACGCAGTATTTT
V: TRBV6-2/TRBV6-3; size: few; J: TRBJ1-6; D: .; CDR3: CASSSTVYNSPLHF; DNA: TGTGCCAGCAGTTCGACAGTTTATAATTCACCCCTCCACTTT
V: TRBV5-5; size: .; J: TRBJ2-3; D: TRBD2; CDR3: CASSFRVAGDTQYF; DNA: TGTGCCAGCAGCTTTCGGGTAGCGGGAGATACGCAGTATTTT
V: TRBV7-9; size: .; J: TRBJ1-3; D: .; CDR3: CASSLTLGDSGNTIYF; DNA: TGTGCCAGCAGCCTTACGTTAGGGGACTCTGGAAACACCATATATTTT
V: TRBV2; size: .; J: TRBJ1-5; D: .; CDR3: CASSEAGGNIQPQHF; DNA: TGTGCCAGCAGTGAAGCGGGGGGAAACATTCAGCCCCAGCATTTT
V: TRBV6-2/TRBV6-3; size: .; J: TRBJ1-6; D: .; CDR3: CASSYQGSYNSPLHF; DNA: TGTGCCAGCAGTTATCAGGGGTCCTATAATTCACCCCTCCACTTT
V: TRBV7-2; size: few; J: TRBJ2-5; D: .; CDR3: CASSLSPIYKETQYF; DNA: TGTGCCAGCAGCTTATCCCCCATCTATAAGGAGACCCAGTACTTC
V: TRBV7-3; size: .; J: TRBJ1-1; D: .; CDR3: CASSLEGRNTEAFF; DNA: TGTGCCAGCAGCTTAGAGGGTAGGAACACTGAAGCTTTCTTT
V: TRBV7-2; size: .; J: TRBJ2-7; D: .; CDR3: CASSDQGGSYEQYF; DNA: TGTGCCAGCAGTGATCAGGGGGGCTCCTACGAGCAGTACTTC
V: TRBV6-5; size: .; J: TRBJ2-6; D: .; CDR3: CASSYTQGAGANVLTF; DNA: TGTGCCAGCAGTTACACACAGGGAGCTGGGGCCAACGTCCTGACTTTC
V: TRBV2; size: .; J: TRBJ1-4; D: .; CDR3: CASSVEGGREKLFF; DNA: TGTGCCAGCAGTGTGGAGGGAGGACGTGAAAAACTGTTTTTT
V: TRBV2; size: .; J: TRBJ1-1; D: .; CDR3: CASSTEGGVTEAFF; DNA: TGTGCCAGCAGCACCGAGGGCGGTGTCACTGAAGCTTTCTTT
V: TRBV30; size: .; J: TRBJ2-4; D: TRBD2; CDR3: CAWSSPGLAKNIQYF; DNA: TGTGCCTGGAGTTCCCCGGGACTAGCGAAAAACATTCAGTACTTC
V: TRBV5-1; size: .; J: TRBJ2-7; D: .; CDR3: CASSMSGSSYEQYF; DNA: TGCGCCAGCAGCATGTCCGGGAGTTCCTACGAGCAGTACTTC
V: TRBV19; size: few; J: TRBJ2-1; D: TRBD2; CDR3: CASMFTSGIYEQFF; DNA: TGTGCCAGTATGTTTACTAGCGGGATCTATGAGCAGTTCTTC
V: TRBV27; size: .; J: TRBJ1-5; D: TRBD1; CDR3: CASSLGTVGGGNQPQHF; DNA: TGTGCCAGCAGTTTAGGGACAGTGGGCGGGGGCAATCAGCCCCAGCATTTT
V: TRBV19; size: .; J: TRBJ2-4; D: .; CDR3: CASNSGRQNIQYF; DNA: TGTGCCAGTAATTCAGGGAGGCAAAACATTCAGTACTTC
V: TRBV7-2; size: .; J: TRBJ1-2; D: TRBD1; CDR3: CASSPSVRGPYGYTF; DNA: TGTGCCAGCAGCCCCTCGGTGAGGGGGCCCTATGGCTACACCTTC
V: TRBV2; size: .; J: TRBJ2-7; D: TRBD2; CDR3: CASSDMWSGGRSEQYF; DNA: TGTGCCAGCAGTGACATGTGGAGCGGGGGGAGATCCGAGCAGTACTTC
V: TRBV6-2/TRBV6-3; size: many; J: TRBJ2-6; D: TRBD2; CDR3: CASSPPGTSGVGSGANVLTF; DNA: TGTGCCAGCAGCCCCCCCGGGACTAGCGGGGTCGGCTCTGGGGCCAACGTCCTGACTTTC
V: TRBV30; size: .; J: TRBJ1-5; D: TRBD1; CDR3: CAWSTGQGGQPQHF; DNA: TGTGCCTGGTCTACGGGACAGGGGGGTCAGCCCCAGCATTTT
V: TRBV3-1/TRBV3-2; size: once; J: TRBJ2-5; D: .; CDR3: CASSQMGGETQYF; DNA: TGTGCCAGCAGCCAAATGGGAGGAGAGACCCAGTACTTC
V: TRBV6-5; size: .; J: TRBJ1-1; D: TRBD1; CDR3: CANRTGKEVTEAFF; DNA: TGTGCCAACCGGACAGGGAAAGAGGTCACTGAAGCTTTCTTT
V: TRBV5-1; size: few; J: TRBJ2-6; D: .; CDR3: CASMRQSSVSGANVLTF; DNA: TGCGCCAGCATGCGACAGAGCTCAGTCTCTGGGGCCAACGTCCTGACTTTC
V: TRBV5-1; size: .; J: TRBJ1-6; D: TRBD1; CDR3: CASSLGQGGDNSPLHF; DNA: TGCGCCAGCAGCCTAGGACAGGGAGGGGATAATTCACCCCTCCACTTT
V: TRBV18; size: .; J: TRBJ2-2; D: TRBD2; CDR3: CASSPKTSPGELFF; DNA: TGTGCCAGCTCACCAAAGACTAGCCCCGGGGAGCTGTTTTTT
V: TRBV19; size: .; J: TRBJ1-6; D: TRBD1; CDR3: CASSPQGAVNSPLHF; DNA: TGTGCCAGTAGTCCACAGGGGGCCGTGAATTCACCCCTCCACTTT
V: TRBV6-5; size: .; J: TRBJ1-1; D: .; CDR3: CASSPPGGPTEAFF; DNA: TGTGCCAGCAGCCCGCCCGGGGGACCGACTGAAGCTTTCTTT
V: TRBV4-3; size: once; J: TRBJ1-3; D: .; CDR3: CASSQAAGASGNTIYF; DNA: TGCGCCAGCAGCCAGGCTGCGGGCGCCTCTGGAAACACCATATATTTT
V: TRBV2; size: .; J: TRBJ2-3; D: .; CDR3: CASSELGLSTDTQYF; DNA: TGTGCCAGCAGTGAACTGGGACTCAGCACAGATACGCAGTATTTT
V: TRBV5-6; size: .; J: TRBJ1-1; D: .; CDR3: CASSRGSTMNTEAFF; DNA: TGTGCCAGCAGCCGGGGGTCCACAATGAACACTGAAGCTTTCTTT
V: TRBV5-4; size: .; J: TRBJ1-2; D: .; CDR3: CASSLPSNYGYTF; DNA: TGTGCCAGCAGCCTCCCGTCTAACTATGGCTACACCTTC
V: TRBV11-2; size: .; J: TRBJ2-7; D: TRBD1; CDR3: CASSRQGVGSYEQYF; DNA: TGTGCCAGCAGCCGACAGGGGGTAGGGTCCTACGAGCAGTACTTC
V: TRBV9; size: .; J: TRBJ2-3; D: .; CDR3: CASSGQETDTQYF; DNA: TGTGCCAGCAGCGGACAGGAAACAGATACGCAGTATTTT
V: TRBV5-1; size: .; J: TRBJ2-3; D: TRBD2; CDR3: CASSWASGRNSDTQYF; DNA: TGCGCCAGCAGCTGGGCTAGCGGGAGAAATTCAGATACGCAGTATTTT